A selection of T cell receptor beta chains follows, all from one sample in a study of blood T cell repertoires in COVID-19. Repertoires were generated with immunoSEQ multiplex PCR, while TCRdb's copy carries only in-frame clones and drops some. In the table there are some 330,000 clones, under 90% of which are singletons. The sample taken for sequencing was PBMCs or T cells enriched from blood (not recorded which). Source of these receptors: a man aged 25-40 years who had recovered from COVID-19. The CDR3 runs from the conserved cysteine through the conserved F or W. D genes are given only for firm matches. Expanded clones get a size class; other rows say once, few or many, or leave the size out.

v_call	j_call	clone_size	d_call	cdr3_nt	cdr3_aa
TRBV18	TRBJ1-3	.	.	TGTGCCAGCTCTCCAGAACAGGCTCGAAACACCATATATTTT	CASSPEQARNTIYF
TRBV28	TRBJ1-4	.	.	TGTGCCAGCAGTCCGGCCGGGGTTGCTAATGAAAAACTGTTTTTT	CASSPAGVANEKLFF
TRBV9	TRBJ1-1	.	TRBD1	TGTGCCAGCAGCGTAGAAGGGGGCAGTACTGAAGCTTTCTTT	CASSVEGGSTEAFF
TRBV18	TRBJ1-1	.	.	TGTGCCAGCTCACCGAGTCGGAGCACTGAAGCTTTCTTT	CASSPSRSTEAFF
TRBV2	TRBJ1-4	.	.	TGTGCCAGCAGTGAAGCGCAGAGGTATTCAAAACTGTTTTTT	CASSEAQRYSKLFF
TRBV27	TRBJ1-6	few	.	TGTGCCAGCAGTTGGACAGCTTATAATTCACCCCTCCACTTT	CASSWTAYNSPLHF
TRBV2	TRBJ2-3	.	.	TGTGCCAGCTTGGGAGCAGACAGCACAGATACGCAGTATTTT	CASLGADSTDTQYF
TRBV3-1/TRBV3-2	TRBJ2-2	.	.	TGTGCCAGCACCACTGTACCCGGGGCCGGGGAGCTGTTTTTT	CASTTVPGAGELFF
TRBV27	TRBJ1-5	.	.	TGTGCCAGCAGTGGACTCCCCCGGTATAGCAATCAGCCCCAGCATTTT	CASSGLPRYSNQPQHF
TRBV18	TRBJ1-1	.	TRBD1	TGTGCCAGCTCACAAACAGGGGGGTGGAACACTGAAGCTTTCTTT	CASSQTGGWNTEAFF
TRBV9	TRBJ1-6	.	TRBD1	TGTGCCAGCAGCGCTCCGACAGGGGTAAATTCACCCCTCCACTTT	CASSAPTGVNSPLHF
TRBV9	TRBJ1-5	.	.	TGTGCCAGCAGCCCTCAGCCCGGGACACCGAATCAGCCCCAGCATTTT	CASSPQPGTPNQPQHF
TRBV27	TRBJ2-4	.	.	TGTGCCAGCAGTTTATTAGGGGCCGCCAAAAACATTCAGTACTTC	CASSLLGAAKNIQYF
TRBV18	TRBJ2-3	.	.	TGTGCCAGCTCACCACATGGGCGGGGCACAGATACGCAGTATTTT	CASSPHGRGTDTQYF
TRBV3-1/TRBV3-2	TRBJ2-3	.	TRBD2	TGTGCCAGCAGCCCACGGACTAGCGGGAGGCGCACAGATACGCAGTATTTT	CASSPRTSGRRTDTQYF
TRBV4-1	TRBJ2-7	few	.	TGCGCCAGCAGCCAAGCAAGCGGGCCCACCTACGAGCAGTACTTC	CASSQASGPTYEQYF
TRBV5-4	TRBJ2-5	.	.	TGTGCCAGCAGCTCCCCCTTATCCCAAGAGACCCAGTACTTC	CASSSPLSQETQYF
TRBV5-8	TRBJ2-6	.	.	TGTGCCAGCAGCTTGGGCAGGGGAAGGACTGGGGCCAACGTCCTGACTTTC	CASSLGRGRTGANVLTF
TRBV7-2	TRBJ1-5	.	.	TGTGCCAGCAGCTGGGACATAGGCAATCAGCCCCAGCATTTT	CASSWDIGNQPQHF
TRBV7-9	TRBJ2-1	.	TRBD2	TGTGCCAGCAGCTTTCTAGCGGGAGGTCTTAGCTCCTACAATGAGCAGTTCTTC	CASSFLAGGLSSYNEQFF
TRBV7-9	TRBJ2-3	.	.	TGTGCCAGCAGCTTCGGATCCGGGACACACACAGATACGCAGTATTTT	CASSFGSGTHTDTQYF
TRBV27	TRBJ1-5	.	.	TGTGCCAGCAGTCCCGCGGGGGGGAATCCCGGCAATCAGCCCCAGCATTTT	CASSPAGGNPGNQPQHF
TRBV7-2	TRBJ2-7	few	.	TGTGCCAGCAGCTTAAACGGGTATAGCTCCTACGAGCAGTACTTC	CASSLNGYSSYEQYF
TRBV6-6	TRBJ1-2	.	TRBD1	TGTGCCAGCAGTTACGGACAGGGTGACGGCTACACCTTC	CASSYGQGDGYTF
TRBV7-6	TRBJ2-7	.	TRBD1	TGTGCCAGCAGCTTGGCGGGACAGGGTTCCTACGAGCAGTACTTC	CASSLAGQGSYEQYF
TRBV30	TRBJ2-1	.	.	TGTGCCGGGCGTTTGGGCCGTAATGAGCAGTTCTTC	CAGRLGRNEQFF
TRBV30	TRBJ1-1	few	TRBD1	TGTGCCTGGACGGGACAGACAGTCATGAACACTGAAGCTTTCTTT	CAWTGQTVMNTEAFF
TRBV13	TRBJ2-7	few	TRBD1	TGTGCCAGCAGCTTAAAGGGACAGGGTTTTTACGAGCAGTACTTC	CASSLKGQGFYEQYF
TRBV5-1	TRBJ1-1	.	.	TGCGCCAGCAGCTTGGTGGCAGGATCAGCGAACACTGAAGCTTTCTTT	CASSLVAGSANTEAFF
TRBV7-9	TRBJ1-3	.	.	TGTGCCAGCAGGGAACGGGGAGCTGGAAACACCATATATTTT	CASRERGAGNTIYF
TRBV11-2	TRBJ1-5	.	TRBD1	TGTGCCAGCAGCTACTCGGACAGGGCCAATCAGCCCCAGCATTTT	CASSYSDRANQPQHF
TRBV6-5	TRBJ1-4	.	.	TGTGCCAGCAGTCCCGATGGGACACGAGGTGAAAAACTGTTTTTT	CASSPDGTRGEKLFF
TRBV19	TRBJ1-4	.	.	TGTGCCAGTAGTATTCCTCCTGAAAAACTGTTTTTT	CASSIPPEKLFF
TRBV4-1	TRBJ1-3	.	.	TGCGCCAGCAGCCAAGGGGGGCGGATCTCTGGAAACACCATATATTTT	CASSQGGRISGNTIYF
TRBV19	TRBJ1-5	.	.	TGTGCCAGTAGTATGGGGCAGGGGAATCAGCCCCAGCATTTT	CASSMGQGNQPQHF
TRBV9	TRBJ1-2	.	TRBD1	TGTGCCAGCAGCGAAGGTGCCGGGACAGGGAGGGAGTATGGCTACACCTTC	CASSEGAGTGREYGYTF
TRBV2	TRBJ1-5	.	TRBD1	TGTGCCAGCAGTGCAGGGGGCGTAACCAATCAGCCCCAGCATTTT	CASSAGGVTNQPQHF
TRBV28	TRBJ2-7	.	TRBD1	TGTGCCAGCAGTTTCCCCGGGACAGGGTCCTACGAGCAGTACTTC	CASSFPGTGSYEQYF
TRBV13	TRBJ2-3	.	.	TGTGCCAGCAGCTCGCAACTTAACCAGAAAACTAGTTTCGGGATCGTAGATACGCAGTATTTT	CASSSQLNQKTSFGIVDTQYF
TRBV10-1	TRBJ2-7	.	.	TGCGCCAGCAGTGAGTCGCGGACAGGAGGGTACGAGCAGTACTTC	CASSESRTGGYEQYF
TRBV29-1	TRBJ2-5	.	.	TGCAGCGTTGAACGGTTACAGGGTCGGGAGACCCAGTACTTC	CSVERLQGRETQYF
TRBV5-1	TRBJ1-2	.	TRBD1	TGCGCCAGCAGCTCTTATGCGGGACAGGGGGCTAATTCGGGTCGCTACACCTTC	CASSSYAGQGANSGRYTF
TRBV24-1	TRBJ2-5	once	.	TGTGCCACCAGTGATCAGGGAAGAGAGACCCAGTACTTC	CATSDQGRETQYF
TRBV12-3/TRBV12-4	TRBJ2-5	.	.	TGTGCCAGCAGTTATGAGAACCAAGAGACCCAGTACTTC	CASSYENQETQYF
TRBV6-1	TRBJ1-6	.	TRBD1	TGTGCCAGTAGTGCGCAGAAGGGACAGGGATGGTTCTCCTATAATTCACCCCTCCACTTT	CASSAQKGQGWFSYNSPLHF
TRBV28	TRBJ1-2	.	TRBD1	TGTGCCAGCAGTTCCCGGACAGGGTACGTCTATGGCTACACCTTC	CASSSRTGYVYGYTF
TRBV11-3	TRBJ2-3	.	.	TGTGCCAGCAGCTTGTTCCTCGGAGGTGCAGATACGCAGTATTTT	CASSLFLGGADTQYF
TRBV14	TRBJ1-5	many	.	TGTGCCAGCAGCCATGGGCTGGGTCAGCCCCAGCATTTT	CASSHGLGQPQHF
TRBV5-1	TRBJ2-7	once	TRBD2	TGCGCCAGCAGCCGGACTAGCGGGGCCTACTACGAGCAGTACTTC	CASSRTSGAYYEQYF
TRBV5-1	TRBJ1-6	.	.	TGCGCCAGCAGCTTGGCCGTGACCAGGGGCGCCTCCTATAATTCACCCCTCCACTTT	CASSLAVTRGASYNSPLHF
TRBV4-2	TRBJ2-1	.	TRBD2	TGTGCCAGCAGCCCATATAGCGGGGGGGCTTACAATGAGCAGTTCTTC	CASSPYSGGAYNEQFF
TRBV5-1	TRBJ2-3	.	TRBD2	TGCGCCAGCAGCTTGTTGCTAGCGGGAGGCTCGCGCACTTATACGCAGTATTTT	CASSLLLAGGSRTYTQYF
TRBV4-1	TRBJ1-5	few	.	TGCGCCAGCAGCCAAGATCAGGCTGACCAGCCCCAGCATTTT	CASSQDQADQPQHF